This section outlines one T cell receptor beta chain sequence together with its context. Which antigen it targets is not known. No clone much larger than this one lies a single base away; base qualities are absent. This sample was taken from a study of blood T cells in healthy people across ages (dated by TCRdb to the mid-2010s). About the study as a whole: In model experiments, roughly one uniquely barcoded TCR beta cDNA molecule per two T cells was captured by template switching. Using deep sequencing normalized with unique cDNA molecular identifiers, the study measured how TCR beta repertoire diversity changes with age. Four age groups were formed from the donors: young (average roughly 15 years), middle-aged (just under 40), aged (62) and long-lived (about 75). Donors of different ages were randomly distributed across sequencing lanes to avoid experimental bias. For two donors (one aged 18 to 30 and one aged 80 or older), the study analyzed two additional independent replicas of 1 million unique cDNA reads from the same blood draw. Overall study results and their limits: As age increased, observed TCR beta diversity per million T cells dropped in a roughly linear way, and a significant reduction was already evident by age 40. The long-lived group showed more naive CD4+ T cells, fewer expanded clones and increased TCR diversity than the aged group, suggesting age selection. Estimates of total diversity based on one million sequenced T cells were considered lower bounds and underestimates. Because donor CMV infection status was unknown, age-related changes in expanded clonotypes were potentially confounded. Observed TCR beta diversity correlated strongly with the percentage of naive T cells measured by flow cytometry. Conclusive comparison of naive and antigen-experienced compartments was prevented by the profiling of bulk unsorted PBMCs.

Donors were under 40 systemically healthy Caucasian individuals from Russia aged roughly 6 to 100 years. Each donor gave about 9.2 milliliters of peripheral blood, drawn into EDTA-treated Vacutainer tubes. Ficoll-Paque density-gradient centrifugation was used to isolate PBMCs, with at least 6.5 million per sample. Total RNA, at least 6 micrograms per sample, was extracted from PBMCs with Trizol reagent. For every donor, flow cytometry on a PBMC aliquot measured the percentage of naive CD45RAhigh/CD27high T cells. V loses 5 bases at its end and J loses 7 bases; junction bases beyond the gene matches: 14. Including the terminal cysteine and phenylalanine, the CDR3 comprises 16 residues. The sequence is cut down to CDR3 DNA, 48 bases in frame from base 1. Library prep was done by 5' RACE. TCRdb lists the instrument as Illumina HiSeq 2500. A second PCR of about 7 to 12 cycles was run with a J-beta primer mix and a sample-barcoded 5' primer. A unique molecular identifier was introduced onto each TCR beta cDNA molecule by a template-switch 5' adaptor carrying 12 random nucleotides. Each sample yielded at least 2.5 million CDR3-containing paired-end reads. First-strand cDNA was synthesized from all RNA with the Mint cDNA synthesis kit, primed by a TRBC-specific oligonucleotide. All cDNA was treated with uracil-DNA glycosylase and then went through a first 18-cycle PCR with the universal primers M1SS and BC2_uni_R. On the authors' methods: Each sample was normalized by randomly selecting 1 million high-quality reads, each carrying a distinct molecular identifier. Instead of being binned into consensus sequences, reads that shared molecular identifiers were thrown out. MiTCR, with a Q25 quality threshold and the strictest error-elimination algorithm, was used for CDR3 identification, clonotype clustering and error correction. A nonparametric unseen species model using Euler transformation provided a lower-bound estimate of total TCR beta diversity. TCRdb reworked the public reads: Q25 trimming with fastp, MiXCR clone assembly, productive beta chains retained. Merged by CDR3 protein, the rows form single entries marked with the most common genes and DNA. Here the V and J calls rest on TCRdb's processing, not on the authors' analysis. The table for this sample lists 1.5 million or so distinct CDR3 sequences; about 40% of them were counted only once. Approximately 7.9% of the sample belongs to the ten largest clones.

Sequences were obtained from blood. The chain joins TRBV12-3 or TRBV12-4 to TRBJ2-1; the junction holds 7 bases that match TRBD2. This sequence was found in a woman between 18 and 29 years old in good health. The CDR3 region reads CASSTRPAGSGNEQFF. The DNA is TGTGCCAGCAGTACCAGACCAGCGGGAAGTGGAAATGAGCAGTTCTTC.